Below, 9 T cell receptor beta chains from the same sample are listed, as sequenced in a study of blood T cell repertoires in COVID-19. The data were produced by immunoSEQ multiplex PCR, yet TCRdb's version contains in-frame clones alone and is incomplete. The data contain 100,000 to 150,000 clones, around 90% of them singletons. Input material: peripheral blood. The receptors stem from a human donor in a cohort sampled during active COVID-19.

V is TRBV6-6 and J is TRBJ2-5, with 7 nucleotides matching TRBD2. The CDR3 consists of 14 residues. The J segment lost 3 bases and the V segment lost 5 bases, leaving 6 bases of the junction unmatched. CDR1 and CDR2 (germline): MNHNY, SVGAGI (reference sequence). The CDR3 here is CASSPSGTKETQYF. For the CDR3, the DNA is TGTGCCAGCAGTCCTTCAGGGACTAAAGAGACCCAGTACTTC.

The CDR3 DNA reads TGTGCCAGCAGGACGACAGGGAGGTTCACTGAAGCTTTCTTT. Translated, it gives CASRTTGRFTEAFF. The rearrangement joins TRBV6-5 to TRBJ1-1, with 7 positions matching TRBD1. The CDR3 runs to 14 residues. Germline-derived CDR1 and CDR2 are MNHEY and SVGAGI. Trimming removed 6 bases from V and 4 bases from J; junction bases left unmatched: 8.

The gene calls are TRBV9 and TRBJ1-4, with a weak D call TRBD1 (6 bases). Deletions cut 4 bases from V and 8 bases from J, with 21 bases between. The CDR3 extends over 16 amino acids. Germline V gives CDR1 SGDLS, CDR2 YYNGEE. CDR3 in DNA: TGTGCCAGCAGCCTCAGACCGGGGGGGCTCAGGGAAAAACTGTTTTTT. This gives the protein CASSLRPGGLREKLFF. The full variable domain, completed using reference TRBV9 and TRBJ1-4, is DSGVTQTPKHLITATGQRVTLRCSPRSGDLSVYWYQQSLDQGLQFLIQYYNGEERAKGNILERFSAQQFPDLHSELNLSSLELGDSALYFCASSLRPGGLREKLFFGSGTQLSVL.

The chain uses TRBV5-6 and TRBJ2-7, with 8 bases that match TRBD1. With V trimmed by 6 bases and J by 4 bases, 9 bases remained unmatched. CDR1 is SGHDT, CDR2 YYEEEE, per germline. The CDR3 loop spans 14 amino acids. CDR3 nucleotides: TGTGCCAGCACCCCAGGGGGCGGAACGTACGAGCAGTACTTC. It codes for CASTPGGGTYEQYF.

V gene TRBV5-1 combines with J gene TRBJ2-2; 8 nucleotides match TRBD2. CDR1 SGHRS and CDR2 YFSETQ come from the germline V gene. V trimming: 6 bases; J trimming: 0 bases; junction bases outside the gene matches: 16. The length of the CDR3 is 19 residues. The CDR3 coding sequence is TGCGCCAGCACCTCGCCGCCGGGCCGGGGGGGCTCGAACACCGGGGAGCTGTTTTTT. The encoded protein is CASTSPPGRGGSNTGELFF.

The chain couples TRBV24-1 to TRBJ1-1; D possibly corresponds to TRBD1 (5 bases). Trimming removed 5 bases at V and 11 bases at J, with 11 bases between. The V gene's germline CDR1 is KGHDR and CDR2 SFDVKD. The CDR3 length is 11 residues. This CDR3 reads CATSAGGEAFF. The DNA for the CDR3 is TGTGCCACCAGTGCGGGGGGTGAGGCTTTCTTT.

This rearrangement joins TRBV3-1 (or the pseudogene TRBV3-2) to TRBJ1-2, with D maybe TRBD1 (6 bases). The V end lost 4 bases, the J end lost 8 bases, and 14 bases lay between the germline ends. The germline V gene encodes CDR1 LGHDT and CDR2 YNNKEL (reference sequence). The CDR3 consists of 13 residues. This CDR3 is CASSPLVRGGYTF. The CDR3 DNA reads TGTGCCAGCAGCCCCCTAGTGAGGGGGGGCTACACCTTC.

The CDR3 loop reads CASSPHSGRPNTDTQYF. As DNA, the CDR3 is TGTGCCAGCAGCCCCCATAGCGGGAGGCCTAACACAGATACGCAGTATTTT. This chain joins TRBV13 and TRBJ2-3; 10 bases fit TRBD2. V shed 5 bases and J 2 bases; nucleotides not matched to a gene: 10. From germline, CDR1 is PRHDT and CDR2 FYEKMQ (reference sequence). This CDR3 has 17 residues.

V gene TRBV15 combines with J gene TRBJ2-2; 8 bases map to TRBD2. The CDR3 consists of 16 residues. The germline CDR1 and CDR2 sequences are LNHNV and YYDKDF (reference sequence). Unmatched junction bases numbered 11, after V lost 6 bases and J lost 5 bases. The CDR3 spells CATRYYAGGQTGELFF. In DNA, the CDR3 is TGTGCCACCAGATATTATGCGGGGGGACAAACCGGGGAGCTGTTTTTT.